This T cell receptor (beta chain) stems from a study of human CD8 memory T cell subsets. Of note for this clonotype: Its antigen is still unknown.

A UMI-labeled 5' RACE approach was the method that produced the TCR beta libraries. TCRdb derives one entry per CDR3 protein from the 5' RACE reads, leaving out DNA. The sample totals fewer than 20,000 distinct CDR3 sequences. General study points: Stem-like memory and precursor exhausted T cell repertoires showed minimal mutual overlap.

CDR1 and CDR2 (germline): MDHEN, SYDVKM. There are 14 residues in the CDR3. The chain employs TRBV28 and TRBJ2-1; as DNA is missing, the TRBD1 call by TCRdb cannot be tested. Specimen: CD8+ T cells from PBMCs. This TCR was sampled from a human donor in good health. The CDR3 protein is CASSGGTGVGEQFF.